This entry concerns a single T cell receptor beta chain. TCRdb keeps only in-frame clones here, not all; method: immunoSEQ multiplex PCR. This sample has approximately 70,000 clones; more than 70% occur once, and the top ten carry approximately 0.25%. The entry originates in a study of OX40 agonist ivuxolimab in advanced cancers. Study as a whole: Patients received ivuxolimab, an agonistic anti-OX40 (CD134) antibody.

The germline V and J ends were trimmed by 2 bases and 4 bases, with 12 bases remaining between them. This CDR3 has 14 residues. Germline V gene sequence: CDR1 SGHTS, CDR2 YDEGEE. The sequence derives from an adult with an advanced solid tumor such as melanoma, head and neck, liver or kidney cancer. Sequences were derived from CD4+ or CD8+ T cells sorted from blood, sampled in a trial of the OX40 agonist ivuxolimab. V usage is TRBV5-8 and J usage is TRBJ2-5; D not resolved. The CDR3 DNA follows: TGTGCCAGCAGCTTCAGTCATTCCCCAGAGACCCAGTACTTC. It encodes CASSFSHSPETQYF.